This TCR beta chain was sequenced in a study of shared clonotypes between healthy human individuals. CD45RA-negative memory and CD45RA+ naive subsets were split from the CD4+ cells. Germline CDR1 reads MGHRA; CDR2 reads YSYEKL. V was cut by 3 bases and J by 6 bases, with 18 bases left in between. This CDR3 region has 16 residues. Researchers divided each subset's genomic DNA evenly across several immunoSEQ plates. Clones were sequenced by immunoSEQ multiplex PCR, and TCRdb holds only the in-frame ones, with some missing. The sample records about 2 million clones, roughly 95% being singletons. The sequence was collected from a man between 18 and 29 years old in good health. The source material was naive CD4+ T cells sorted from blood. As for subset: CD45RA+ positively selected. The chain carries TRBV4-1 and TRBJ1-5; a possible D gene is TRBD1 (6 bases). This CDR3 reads CASSQGGRSLPQPQHF. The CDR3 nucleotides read TGCGCCAGCAGCCAGGGGGGGCGGTCTCTTCCTCAGCCCCAGCATTTT.